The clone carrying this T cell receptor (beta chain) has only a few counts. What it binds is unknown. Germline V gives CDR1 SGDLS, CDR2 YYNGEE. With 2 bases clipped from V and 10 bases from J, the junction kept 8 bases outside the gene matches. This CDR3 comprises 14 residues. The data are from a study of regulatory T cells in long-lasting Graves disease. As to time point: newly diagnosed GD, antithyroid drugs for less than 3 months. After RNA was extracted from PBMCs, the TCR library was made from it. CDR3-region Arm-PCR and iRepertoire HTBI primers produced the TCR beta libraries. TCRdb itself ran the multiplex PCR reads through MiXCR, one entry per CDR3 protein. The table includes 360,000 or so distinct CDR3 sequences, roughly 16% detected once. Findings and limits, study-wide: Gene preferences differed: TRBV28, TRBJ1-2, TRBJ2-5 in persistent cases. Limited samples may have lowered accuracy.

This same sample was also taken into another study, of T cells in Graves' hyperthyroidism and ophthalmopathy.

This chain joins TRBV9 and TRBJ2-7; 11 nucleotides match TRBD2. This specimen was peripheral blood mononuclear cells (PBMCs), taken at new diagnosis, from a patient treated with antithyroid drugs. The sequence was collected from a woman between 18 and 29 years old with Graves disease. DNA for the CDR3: TGTGCCAGCAGCGTTAGCGGGAGGGCGACGCGACAGTACTTC. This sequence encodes CASSVSGRATRQYF.